This T cell receptor (beta chain) was sequenced for a study of T cell responses to AZD1222 COVID-19 vaccine. Study-wide background: Timing groups of about 4 and about 12 weeks for second doses were pooled. Study-level findings and limits: Mostly white British, mostly female donors; authors suggested clonal diversity may be underestimated. Only a handful of AZD1222 recipients, more than 5 in all, had baseline seropositivity. It was only after the peak T cell response that any repertoires were sampled.

The CDR3 has 16 residues. The ends lost 1 base at V and 6 bases at J; junction bases unmatched: 6. CDR1 is LNHDA and CDR2 is SQIVND in the germline V gene (reference sequence). Details on this clone: The antigen remains unidentified.

The table came from immunoSEQ multiplex PCR; TCRdb's copy has only in-frame clones and leaves some out. Of about 53,000 clones in the sample, 65% to 85% are singletons; the top ten hold 25% to 30%. The chain carries TRBV19 and TRBJ2-2; TRBD1 matches 9 bases. The TCR comes from an adult in good health. The sequences come from peripheral blood, collected on day 0 of AZD1222 vaccination. CDR3 DNA: TGTGCCAGTAGTATAGGAGGACAGGGGCCCCCCGGGGAGCTGTTTTTT. This encodes CASSIGGQGPPGELFF.